The 21 T cell receptor beta chains below come from one sample, sequenced in a study of metastatic and nonmetastatic thyroid tumors. Thyroid surgery was performed in patients who had received no treatment beforehand. TCRdb re-clonotyped the PCR reads via MiXCR. The table records over 5,000 clones, around 37% of them present only once. Input material: adjacent normal tissue. The source is a female donor with papillary thyroid cancer or a benign thyroid nodule (not recorded which). Some clones in this sample may be carry-over from other donors' samples.

This clone was seen more than once but under ten times. In DNA form, the CDR3 reads TGTGCCAGCAGTGACCAGCTTGGAAACACCATATATTTT. Its protein is CASSDQLGNTIYF. This sequence joins TRBV2 and TRBJ1-3; D ambiguous. The CDR3 length is 13 residues. Germline V gives CDR1 SNHLY, CDR2 FYNNEI. V shed 3 bases and J shed 3 bases, with 6 bases lying between them.

V gene TRBV7-9 combines with J gene TRBJ2-7; possibly TRBD2 for D (6 bases). Germline assignment: CDR1 SEHNR and CDR2 FQNEAQ (reference sequence). The CDR3 runs to 14 residues. V was shortened by 0 bases and J by 2 bases, with 8 bases between the two germline ends. CDR3 in DNA: TGTGCCAGCAGCTTAGCGGGAGGTCCCTACGAGCAGTACTTC. Translated, it gives CASSLAGGPYEQYF.

This clone was observed a few times. The chain links TRBV6-1 to TRBJ2-6; D remains unclear. The CDR3 covers 15 residues. V was cut by 5 bases and J by 0 bases, with 8 bases left in between. Germline lookup yields CDR1 MNHNS and CDR2 SASEGT. The CDR3 nucleotides are TGTGCCAGCAGTCAGTGGAACTCTGGGGCCAACGTCCTGACTTTC. Translation: CASSQWNSGANVLTF.

V usage is TRBV9 and J usage is TRBJ2-1, with 11 positions matching TRBD2. The CDR3 runs to 15 residues. The J segment lost 8 bases and the V segment lost 3 bases, leaving 7 bases of the junction unmatched. Germline CDR1 SGDLS, CDR2 YYNGEE. Here the CDR3 DNA reads TGTGCCAGCAGCGGGTTAGCGGGGGGGCCGGATGAGCAGTTCTTC. The encoded protein is CASSGLAGGPDEQFF.

The chain recombines TRBV5-1 with TRBJ2-3; no clear D gene. Germline CDR1 reads SGHRS; CDR2 reads YFSETQ. Trimming shortened V by 0 bases and J by 6 bases, and 8 bases separated the two germline ends. This CDR3 contains 13 residues. The CDR3 DNA follows: TGCGCCAGCAGCTTGGCCGACCGGGATACGCAGTATTTT. This encodes CASSLADRDTQYF.

The sample holds a few counts of this clone. The chain combines TRBV6-1 with TRBJ1-2, with 7 bases aligning to TRBD1. The CDR3 is 15 amino acids. Trimming removed 3 bases from V and 6 bases from J; junction bases left unmatched: 10. Germline V gives CDR1 MNHNS, CDR2 SASEGT. The CDR3 nucleotides are TGTGCCAGCAGTGATTCACCCAGGGGGAGGAATGGCTACACCTTC. Translation gives CASSDSPRGRNGYTF.

This clone was seen only a few times. The chain links TRBV5-1 to TRBJ2-6; D may be TRBD1 (6 bases). CDR1 is SGHRS, CDR2 YFSETQ, per germline. The V end lost 4 bases, the J end lost 2 bases, and 10 bases lay between the germline ends. The CDR3 is 15 residues long. The CDR3 DNA reads as TGCGCCAGCAGCGCAGAGGGGGCTGGGGCCAACGTCCTGACTTTC. Residues: CASSAEGAGANVLTF.

This chain joins TRBV6-1 and TRBJ2-5; 8 bases align to TRBD1. CDR3 length: 16 amino acids. V lost 6 bases to trimming and J lost 2 bases; unmatched junction nucleotides: 11. Germline V gene lookup returns CDR1 MNHNS and CDR2 SASEGT. The CDR3 protein is CASSKLTGTGQETQYF. CDR3 DNA sequence: TGTGCCAGCAGCAAACTAACCGGGACAGGACAAGAGACCCAGTACTTC.

V gene TRBV11-2 combines with J gene TRBJ2-2; 10 bases are shared with TRBD2. The length of the CDR3 is 18 residues. V shed 5 bases, J shed 4 bases, and the junction held 13 bases outside the gene matches. CDR1 and CDR2 from the germline V gene are SGHAT and FQNNGV. In nucleotides, the CDR3 is TGTGCCAGCAGCCCGGGGCGGACTAGCGGCTTTGTCACCGGGGAGCTGTTTTTT. Its translation is CASSPGRTSGFVTGELFF.

The rearrangement joins TRBV11-3 to TRBJ2-7, with 8 bases that match TRBD1. After removal of 5 bases from V and 2 bases from J, the junction contained 2 bases not matched to a gene. Germline loops: CDR1 SGHNT, CDR2 YENEEA. This CDR3 is built from 13 residues. The CDR3 loop reads CASSEDRAYEQYF. In nucleotides, the CDR3 is TGTGCCAGCAGCGAGGACAGGGCCTACGAGCAGTACTTC.

Only a few counts were recorded for this clone. This is likely a read error, given that the CDR3 carries no conserved phenylalanine or tryptophan at its end. The gene calls are TRBV19 and TRBJ1-5, with 7 bases that match TRBD1. This CDR3 spans 13 amino acids. Trimming at V came to 5 bases and at J to 7 bases, leaving 5 bases not matched to a gene. Germline CDR1 and CDR2: LNHDA and SQIVND (reference sequence). CDR3 DNA sequence: TGTGCCAGTAGTCAGGGGGTGGAACAGCCCCAGCATTCT. This codes for CASSQGVEQPQHS.

This chain links TRBV11-2 with TRBJ1-5; unclear D gene. Germline V lookup: CDR1 SGHAT, CDR2 FQNNGV. V was cut by 0 bases and J by 5 bases, with 17 bases left in between. This CDR3 is 17 amino acids long. The CDR3 loop is CASSLDRAGKEDQPQHF. The CDR3 coding sequence is TGTGCCAGCAGCTTAGATCGGGCCGGAAAGGAGGATCAGCCCCAGCATTTT. Together with reference TRBV11-2 and TRBJ1-5, the CDR3 gives the full variable domain: EAGVAQSPRYKIIEKRQSVAFWCNPISGHATLYWYQQILGQGPKLLIQFQNNGVVDDSQLPKDRFSAERLKGVDSTLKIQPAKLEDSAVYLCASSLDRAGKEDQPQHFGDGTRLSIL.

This clone was counted between two and nine times. Its ends do not fully match the called genes, so a read error is possible. The CDR3 spells CASSAATGVGISTGELFF. DNA of the CDR3: TGCGCCAGCAGCGCTGCGACAGGGGTCGGTATCAGCACCGGGGAGCTTTTTTTT. The V gene is TRBV10-1, the J gene TRBJ2-2, with 8 bases matching TRBD1. The CDR3 loop spans 18 amino acids. The germline V gene encodes CDR1 WNHNN and CDR2 SYGVQD (reference sequence).

The chain joins TRBV6-1 to TRBJ1-6; D is unresolved. This CDR3 spans 14 amino acids. The V end was cut by 5 bases, the J end by 9 bases, with 14 bases between. Germline CDR1 is MNHNS and CDR2 is SASEGT. The CDR3 sequence: CASSQSLLTSPLHF. CDR3 nucleotides: TGTGCCAGCAGTCAATCCCTTCTAACTTCACCCCTCCACTTT.

Comments on this clone: The same CDR3 is also encoded by other DNA sequences in this sample. The rearrangement uses TRBV20-1 and TRBJ2-1, with D possibly TRBD2 on 6 matching bases. CDR1 and CDR2 (germline): DFQATT, SNEGSKA (reference sequence). This CDR3 comprises 14 residues. Deletions cut 6 bases from V and 0 bases from J, with 12 bases between. CDR3 DNA: TGCAGTGCACGGGACTTCAACTCCTACAATGAGCAGTTCTTC. Amino acid sequence: CSARDFNSYNEQFF.

This chain connects TRBV19 to TRBJ1-1, with no clear D. The ends were cut back, 7 bases at V and 2 bases at J, with 14 bases in the middle. CDR1 and CDR2 from the germline V gene are LNHDA and SQIVND (reference sequence). This CDR3 has 14 residues. The CDR3 DNA reads TGTGCCAGTACCCTTACAGATTCCAACACTGAAGCTTTCTTT. Translating gives CASTLTDSNTEAFF. The entire variable domain, with the rest obtained from reference TRBV19 and TRBJ1-1, is as follows: DGGITQSPKYLFRKEGQNVTLSCEQNLNHDAMYWYRQDPGQGLRLIYYSQIVNDFQKGDIAEGYSVSREKKESFPLTVTSAQKNPTAFYLCASTLTDSNTEAFFGQGTRLTVV.

A few counts support this clone. This sequence joins TRBV4-2 and TRBJ2-5; D remains unclear. Germline lookup yields CDR1 LGHNA and CDR2 YNFKEQ. CDR3 length: 16 residues. Trimming took off 0 bases at V and 1 base at J, with 12 bases between the two ends. The CDR3 coding sequence is TGTGCCAGCAGCCAAGATCGGGTCCACCGCCAAGAGACCCAGTACTTC. Residues: CASSQDRVHRQETQYF.

This clone has a handful of counts. This chain joins TRBV9 and TRBJ1-2; the D is unclear. The CDR3 has 9 residues. The ends were cut back, 3 bases at V and 10 bases at J, with 4 bases in the middle. Germline lookup yields CDR1 SGDLS and CDR2 YYNGEE. Here the CDR3 DNA reads TGTGCCAGCAGCGATGACTACACCTTC. This gives the protein CASSDDYTF. Using reference TRBV9 and TRBJ1-2 for the parts outside the CDR3, the full variable domain is DSGVTQTPKHLITATGQRVTLRCSPRSGDLSVYWYQQSLDQGLQFLIQYYNGEERAKGNILERFSAQQFPDLHSELNLSSLELGDSALYFCASSDDYTFGSGTRLTVV.

The chain carries TRBV5-1 and TRBJ2-3, with no clear D. The CDR3 is made up of 14 amino acids. Trimming took 2 bases from V and 5 from J, leaving 12 bases between them. The germline V gene has CDR1 SGHRS and CDR2 YFSETQ. The DNA for the CDR3 is TGCGCCAGCAGCTTTTCGGACCCCCTAGATACGCAGTATTTT. Its translation: CASSFSDPLDTQYF.

The chain joins TRBV30 to TRBJ1-3; 8 bases line up with TRBD1. The CDR3 totals 13 residues. The V gene's germline CDR1 is GTSNPN and CDR2 SVGIG (reference sequence). J was trimmed by 4 bases and V by 2 bases; bases with no gene match: 1. The CDR3 loop reads CAWSTGGGNTIYF. DNA of the CDR3: TGTGCCTGGAGTACAGGGGGAGGAAACACCATATATTTT. Full variable domain (remainder filled in from reference TRBV30 and TRBJ1-3): SQTIHQWPATLVQPVGSPLSLECTVEGTSNPNLYWYRQAAGRGLQLLFYSVGIGQISSEVPQNLSASRPQDRQFILSSKKLLLSDSGFYLCAWSTGGGNTIYFGEGSWLTVV.

Notes on this clone: The germline gene is not matched at one end of the junction; a read error may be the cause. This chain links TRBV27 with TRBJ2-7, with 7 bases fitting TRBD2. Germline values: CDR1 MNHEY, CDR2 SMNVEV (reference sequence). This CDR3 has 15 amino acids. CDR3 in DNA: TGTGCCAGCAGTTTAGGCGGTACCTGGGACTACGCGCAGTACTTC. Translation: CASSLGGTWDYAQYF.